This entry describes one TCR beta chain. This sample stems from a study of blood T cell repertoires in COVID-19. Whole-study context: Donors in the United States, Italy and Spain gave samples during acute or convalescent COVID-19. Sample material is recorded as cDNA or gDNA derived from T cells, B-cell-depleted T cells, or PBMCs.

Per the study methods: Reference gene primer amplification gave estimated nucleated cell counts. Assay used: immunoSEQ multiplex PCR; TCRdb lists only in-frame clones, some missing. That table supplies the V and J calls and clone size; D and trimming were determined from the DNA. This table holds roughly 43,000 clones, roughly 88% found once. Sample: peripheral blood. This sequence was found in a man in his sixties with active COVID-19.

The CDR3 coding sequence is TGCGCCAGCAGCTTGGTTCCCCTTGGGGGACACAGCTCCTACAATGAGCAGTTCTTC. This codes for CASSLVPLGGHSSYNEQFF. V usage is TRBV5-1 and J usage is TRBJ2-1, with a tentative D call TRBD1 (6 bases). V was trimmed by 0 bases and J by 0 bases, leaving 19 bases between them. The germline V gene has CDR1 SGHRS and CDR2 YFSETQ. The CDR3 length is 19 residues.